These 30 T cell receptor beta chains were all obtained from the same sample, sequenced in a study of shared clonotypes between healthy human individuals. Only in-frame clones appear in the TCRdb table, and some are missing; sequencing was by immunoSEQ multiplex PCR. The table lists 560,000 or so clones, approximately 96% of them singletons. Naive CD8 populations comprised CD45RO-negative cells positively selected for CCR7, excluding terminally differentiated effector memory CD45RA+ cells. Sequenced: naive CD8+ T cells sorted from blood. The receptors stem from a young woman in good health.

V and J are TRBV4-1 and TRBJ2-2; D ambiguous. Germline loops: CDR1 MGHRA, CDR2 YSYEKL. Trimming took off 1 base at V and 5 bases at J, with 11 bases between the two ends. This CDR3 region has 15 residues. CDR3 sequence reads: CASSQVWVLTGELFF. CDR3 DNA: TGCGCCAGCAGCCAAGTTTGGGTTTTGACCGGGGAGCTGTTTTTT.

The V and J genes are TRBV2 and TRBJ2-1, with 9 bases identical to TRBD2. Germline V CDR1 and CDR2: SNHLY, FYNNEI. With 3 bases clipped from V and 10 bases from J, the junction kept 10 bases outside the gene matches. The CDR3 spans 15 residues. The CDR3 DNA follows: TGTGCCAGCAGTGACCCGGGGGTAGCGGGAGAAGAGCAGTTCTTC. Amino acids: CASSDPGVAGEEQFF.

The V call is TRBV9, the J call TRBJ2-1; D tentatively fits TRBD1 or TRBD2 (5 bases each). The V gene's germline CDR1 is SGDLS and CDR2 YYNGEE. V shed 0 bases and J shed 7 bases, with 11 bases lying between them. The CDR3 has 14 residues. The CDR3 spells CASSVAGGLNEQFF. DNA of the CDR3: TGTGCCAGCAGCGTAGCTGGGGGTTTGAATGAGCAGTTCTTC.

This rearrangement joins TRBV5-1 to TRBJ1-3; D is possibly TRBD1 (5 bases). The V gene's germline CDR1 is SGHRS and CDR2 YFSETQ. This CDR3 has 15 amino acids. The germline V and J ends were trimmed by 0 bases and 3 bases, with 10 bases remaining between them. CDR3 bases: TGCGCCAGCAGCTTGGCTTTGGGGGTTGGAAACACCATATATTTT. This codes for CASSLALGVGNTIYF.

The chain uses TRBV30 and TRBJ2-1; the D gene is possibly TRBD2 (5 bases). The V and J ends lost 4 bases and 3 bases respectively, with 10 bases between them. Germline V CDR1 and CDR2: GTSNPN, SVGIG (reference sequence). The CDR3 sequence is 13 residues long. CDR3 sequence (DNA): TGTGCCTGGACCCCGGGAAACTACAATGAGCAGTTCTTC. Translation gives CAWTPGNYNEQFF.

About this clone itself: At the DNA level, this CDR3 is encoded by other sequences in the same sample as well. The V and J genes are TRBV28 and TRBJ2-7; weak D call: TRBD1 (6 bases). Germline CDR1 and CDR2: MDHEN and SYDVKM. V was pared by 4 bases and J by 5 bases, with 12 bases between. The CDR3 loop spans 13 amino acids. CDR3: CASSYLDRDEQYF. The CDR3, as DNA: TGTGCCAGCAGTTACTTGGACAGAGACGAGCAGTACTTC.

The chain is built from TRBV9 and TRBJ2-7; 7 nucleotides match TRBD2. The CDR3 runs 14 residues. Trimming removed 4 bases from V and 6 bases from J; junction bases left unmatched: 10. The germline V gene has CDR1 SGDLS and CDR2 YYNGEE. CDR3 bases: TGTGCCAGCAGCCCACGCGGGGGTTATAGCGAGCAGTACTTC. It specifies CASSPRGGYSEQYF. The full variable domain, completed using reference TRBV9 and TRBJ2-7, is DSGVTQTPKHLITATGQRVTLRCSPRSGDLSVYWYQQSLDQGLQFLIQYYNGEERAKGNILERFSAQQFPDLHSELNLSSLELGDSALYFCASSPRGGYSEQYFGPGTRLTVT.

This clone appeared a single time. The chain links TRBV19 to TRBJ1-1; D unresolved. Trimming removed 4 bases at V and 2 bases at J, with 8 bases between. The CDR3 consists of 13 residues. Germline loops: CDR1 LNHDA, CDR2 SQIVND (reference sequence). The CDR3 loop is CASSTPRNTEAFF. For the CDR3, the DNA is TGTGCCAGTAGTACCCCTCGAAACACTGAAGCTTTCTTT.

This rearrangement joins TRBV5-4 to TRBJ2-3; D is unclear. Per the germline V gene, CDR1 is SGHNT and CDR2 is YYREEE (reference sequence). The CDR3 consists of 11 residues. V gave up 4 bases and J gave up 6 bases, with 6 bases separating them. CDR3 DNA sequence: TGTGCCAGCAGCGCTGAGGATACGCAGTATTTT. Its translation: CASSAEDTQYF.

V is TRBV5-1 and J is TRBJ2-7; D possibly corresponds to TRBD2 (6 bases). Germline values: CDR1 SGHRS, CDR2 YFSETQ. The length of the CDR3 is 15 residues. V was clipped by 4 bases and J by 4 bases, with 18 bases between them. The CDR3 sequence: CASSITGGGLYEQYF. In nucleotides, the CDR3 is TGCGCCAGCAGCATTACAGGTGGGGGGTTGTACGAGCAGTACTTC.

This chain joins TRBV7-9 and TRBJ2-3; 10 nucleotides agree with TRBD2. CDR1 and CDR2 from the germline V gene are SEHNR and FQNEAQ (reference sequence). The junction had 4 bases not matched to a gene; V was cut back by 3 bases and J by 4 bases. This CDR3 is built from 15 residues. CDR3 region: CASSFGAGGPDTQYF. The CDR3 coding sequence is TGTGCCAGCAGCTTCGGAGCGGGAGGGCCAGATACGCAGTATTTT.

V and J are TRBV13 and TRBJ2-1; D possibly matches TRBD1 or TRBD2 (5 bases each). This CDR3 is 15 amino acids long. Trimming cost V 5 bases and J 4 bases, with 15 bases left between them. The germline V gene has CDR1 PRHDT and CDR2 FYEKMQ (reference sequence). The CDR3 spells CASSLEGILYNEQFF. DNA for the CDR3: TGTGCCAGCAGCCTAGAGGGGATTTTATACAATGAGCAGTTCTTC.

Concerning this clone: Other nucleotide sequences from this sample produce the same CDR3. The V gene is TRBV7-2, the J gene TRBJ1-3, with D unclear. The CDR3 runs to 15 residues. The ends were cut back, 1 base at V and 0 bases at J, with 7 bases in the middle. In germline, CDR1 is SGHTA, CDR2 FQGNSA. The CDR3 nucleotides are TGTGCCAGCAGCTTAGGGCGGAGCTCTGGAAACACCATATATTTT. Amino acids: CASSLGRSSGNTIYF.

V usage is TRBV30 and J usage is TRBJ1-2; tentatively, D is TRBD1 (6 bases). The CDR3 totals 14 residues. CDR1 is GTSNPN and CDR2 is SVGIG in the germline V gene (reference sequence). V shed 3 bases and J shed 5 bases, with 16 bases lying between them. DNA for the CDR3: TGTGCCTGGAGCTGGGACACCAAGATATATGGCTACACCTTC. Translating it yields CAWSWDTKIYGYTF.

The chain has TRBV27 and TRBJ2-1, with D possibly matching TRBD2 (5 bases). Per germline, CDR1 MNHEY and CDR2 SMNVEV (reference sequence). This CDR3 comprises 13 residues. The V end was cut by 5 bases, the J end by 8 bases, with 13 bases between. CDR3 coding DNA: TGTGCCAGCAGTGGACTCCCTCAGCATGAGCAGTTCTTC. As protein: CASSGLPQHEQFF.

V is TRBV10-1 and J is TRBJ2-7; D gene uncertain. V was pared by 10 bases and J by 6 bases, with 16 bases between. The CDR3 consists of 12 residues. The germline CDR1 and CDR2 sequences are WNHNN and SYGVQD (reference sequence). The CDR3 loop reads CAIVGSPSEQYF. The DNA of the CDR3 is TGCGCCATCGTCGGGTCCCCCAGCGAGCAGTACTTC.

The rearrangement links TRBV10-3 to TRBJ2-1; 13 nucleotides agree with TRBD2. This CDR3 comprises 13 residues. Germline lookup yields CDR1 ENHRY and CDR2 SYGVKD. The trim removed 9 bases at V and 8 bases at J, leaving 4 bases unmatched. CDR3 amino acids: CAIGTSGNDEQFF. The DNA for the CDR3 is TGTGCCATAGGGACTAGCGGGAACGATGAGCAGTTCTTC.

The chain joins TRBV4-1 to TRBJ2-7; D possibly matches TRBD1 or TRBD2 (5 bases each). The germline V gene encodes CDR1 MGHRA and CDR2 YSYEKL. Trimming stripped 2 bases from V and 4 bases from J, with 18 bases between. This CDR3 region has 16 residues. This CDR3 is CASSQITGLGKYEQYF. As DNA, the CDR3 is TGCGCCAGCAGCCAAATAACAGGACTTGGTAAATACGAGCAGTACTTC.

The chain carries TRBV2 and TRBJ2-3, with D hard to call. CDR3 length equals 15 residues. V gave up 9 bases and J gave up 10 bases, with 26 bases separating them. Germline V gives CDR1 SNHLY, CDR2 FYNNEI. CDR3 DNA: TGTGCCAGGCGTCGGGTTGGGCGAGGTGCGGTGGCGCAGTATTTT. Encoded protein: CARRRVGRGAVAQYF.

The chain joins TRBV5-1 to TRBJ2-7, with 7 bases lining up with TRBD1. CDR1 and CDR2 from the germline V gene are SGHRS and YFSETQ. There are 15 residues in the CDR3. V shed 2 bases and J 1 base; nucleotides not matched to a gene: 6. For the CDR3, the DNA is TGCGCCAGCAGCTTACCGGGACAGCGATCCTACGAGCAGTACTTC. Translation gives CASSLPGQRSYEQYF.

In DNA form, the CDR3 reads TGTGCCAGCAGCGCCCCAATTCAAGAGACCCAGTACTTC. This gives the protein CASSAPIQETQYF. This chain connects TRBV9 to TRBJ2-5; D not resolved. The germline CDR1 and CDR2 sequences are SGDLS and YYNGEE. The CDR3 contains 13 residues. V was trimmed by 3 bases and J by 2 bases, leaving 8 bases between them.

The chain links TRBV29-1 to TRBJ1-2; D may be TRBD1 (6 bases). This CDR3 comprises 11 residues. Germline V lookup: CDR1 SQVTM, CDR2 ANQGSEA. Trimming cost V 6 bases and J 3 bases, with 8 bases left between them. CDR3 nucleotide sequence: TGCAGCGTCCCAGGGGACTATGGCTACACCTTC. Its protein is CSVPGDYGYTF.

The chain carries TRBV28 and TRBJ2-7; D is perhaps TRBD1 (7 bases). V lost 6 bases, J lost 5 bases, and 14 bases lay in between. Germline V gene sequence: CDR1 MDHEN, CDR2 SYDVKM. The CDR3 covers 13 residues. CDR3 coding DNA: TGTGCCAGCAGGGACTCAGGGGGGCACGAGCAGTACTTC. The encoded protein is CASRDSGGHEQYF.

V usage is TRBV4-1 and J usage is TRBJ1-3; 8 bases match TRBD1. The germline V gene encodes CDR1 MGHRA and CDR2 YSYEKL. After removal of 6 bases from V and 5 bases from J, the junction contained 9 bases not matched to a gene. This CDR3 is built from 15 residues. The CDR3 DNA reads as TGCGCCAGCAGTCTCGACAGGGGACGGAGAAACACCATATATTTT. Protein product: CASSLDRGRRNTIYF.

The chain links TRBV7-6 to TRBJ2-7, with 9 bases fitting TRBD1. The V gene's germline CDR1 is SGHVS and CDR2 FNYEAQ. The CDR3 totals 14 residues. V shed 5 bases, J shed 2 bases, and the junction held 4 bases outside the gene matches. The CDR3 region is CASSAWTGAYEQYF. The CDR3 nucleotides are TGTGCCAGCAGCGCCTGGACAGGGGCCTACGAGCAGTACTTC.

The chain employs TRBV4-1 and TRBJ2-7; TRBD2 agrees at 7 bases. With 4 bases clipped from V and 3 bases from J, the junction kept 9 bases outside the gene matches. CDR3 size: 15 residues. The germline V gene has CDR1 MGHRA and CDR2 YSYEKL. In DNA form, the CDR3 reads TGCGCCAGCAGCCCTGGAAGGGCTAGCGGCTACGAGCAGTACTTC. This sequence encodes CASSPGRASGYEQYF.

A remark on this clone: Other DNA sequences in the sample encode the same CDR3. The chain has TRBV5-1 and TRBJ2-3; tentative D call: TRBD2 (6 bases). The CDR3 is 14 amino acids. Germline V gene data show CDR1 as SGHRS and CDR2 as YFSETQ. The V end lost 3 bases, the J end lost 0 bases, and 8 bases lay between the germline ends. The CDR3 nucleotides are TGCGCCAGCAGCTCCGGGACTAGCACAGATACGCAGTATTTT. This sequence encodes CASSSGTSTDTQYF.

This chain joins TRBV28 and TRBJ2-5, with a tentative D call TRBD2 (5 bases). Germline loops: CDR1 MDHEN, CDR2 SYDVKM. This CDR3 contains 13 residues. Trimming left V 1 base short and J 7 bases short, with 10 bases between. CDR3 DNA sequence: TGTGCCAGCAGTTTATCGGAAGGAGGGACCCAGTACTTC. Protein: CASSLSEGGTQYF.

The CDR3: CASSLSEFTGELFF. The CDR3 nucleotides are TGTGCCAGCAGCTTATCGGAATTCACCGGGGAGCTGTTTTTT. The rearrangement links TRBV7-9 to TRBJ2-2; D call uncertain. This CDR3 has 14 residues. In germline, CDR1 is SEHNR, CDR2 FQNEAQ (reference sequence). V lost 2 bases and J lost 4, with 8 bases in between.

CDR3 sequence: CASSDFRDGNTEAFF. CDR3 nucleotide sequence: TGTGCCAGCAGTGATTTCAGGGACGGGAACACTGAAGCTTTCTTT. The V call is TRBV6-1, the J call TRBJ1-1, with D tentatively TRBD1 (5 bases). CDR1 is MNHNS and CDR2 is SASEGT in the germline V gene. There are 15 residues in the CDR3. Trimming shortened V by 3 bases and J by 1 base, and 12 bases separated the two germline ends.